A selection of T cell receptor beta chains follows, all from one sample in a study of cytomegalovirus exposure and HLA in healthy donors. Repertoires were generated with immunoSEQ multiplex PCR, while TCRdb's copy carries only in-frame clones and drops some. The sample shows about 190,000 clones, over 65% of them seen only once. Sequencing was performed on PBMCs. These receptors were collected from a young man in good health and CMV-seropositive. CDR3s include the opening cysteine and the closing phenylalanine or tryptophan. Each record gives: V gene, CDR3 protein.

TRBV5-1 CASSSNWGTGYEQYF
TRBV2 CASRDRTNQPQHF
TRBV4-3 CASSRADGSYGYTF
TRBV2 CASTPDRNYGYTF
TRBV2 CASSVGVTDTQYF
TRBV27 CASSLSTGGATVYGYTF
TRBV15 CATSQHQKGAHDGYTF
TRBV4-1 CASSQDQDRGRVVGELFF
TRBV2 CASIQDRGSLYGYTF
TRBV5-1 CASSSDGTSRYNEQFF
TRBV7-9 CASSRPRLRAYEQYF
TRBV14 CASSQEEGLGYGYTF
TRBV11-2 CASSLEAGVNTEAFF
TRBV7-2 CASSRGLSETQYF
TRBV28 CASSSGGAGKTQYF
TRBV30 CAWSRGQQDYEQYF
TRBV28 CASSLDSGKARAQYF
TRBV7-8 CASSGLRATYEQYF
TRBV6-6 CASSTGSSNQPQHF
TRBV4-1 CASSQSVSLVPRYTQYF
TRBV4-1 CASSLRLAAPQFF
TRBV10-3 CAISEWGHEQYF
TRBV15 CATSRPSASGSRNEQFF
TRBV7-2 CASSPIITGGAGGYTF
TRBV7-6 CAVRTAPDTQYF
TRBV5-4 CASSQTRQNEQYF
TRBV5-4 CASSRERNSYNEQFF
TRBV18 CASSPGGANTGELFF
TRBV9 CASSVGGAGELFF
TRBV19 CASSPGTGSSPGNTIYF
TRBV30 CAGTGVYEQYF
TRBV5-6 CASTPGGSYEQYF
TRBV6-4 CASSDGTGGSTQFF
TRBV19 CASSSYLLGQEEKLFF
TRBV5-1 CASSDTSGDNEQFF
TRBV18 CASSPLARSYEQYF
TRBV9 CASSVGGLGETQYF
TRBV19 CASSMTSGHYEQYF
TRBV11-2 CASSSGQGSYEQYF
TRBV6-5 CASSQKRDEQFF
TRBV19 CASSIQGDSNQPQHF
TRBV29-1 CSVGGGTSEQYF
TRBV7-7 CASSLPDSIAKNIQYF
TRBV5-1 CASSLAGGLASEQFF
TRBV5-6 CASSLGTGNTGELFF
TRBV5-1 CASRPGAGTGNTIYF
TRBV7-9 CASSSLPRGPNTGELFF
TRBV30 CAWSLQGRGVHGYTF
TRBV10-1 CASSGDRDLSYEQYF